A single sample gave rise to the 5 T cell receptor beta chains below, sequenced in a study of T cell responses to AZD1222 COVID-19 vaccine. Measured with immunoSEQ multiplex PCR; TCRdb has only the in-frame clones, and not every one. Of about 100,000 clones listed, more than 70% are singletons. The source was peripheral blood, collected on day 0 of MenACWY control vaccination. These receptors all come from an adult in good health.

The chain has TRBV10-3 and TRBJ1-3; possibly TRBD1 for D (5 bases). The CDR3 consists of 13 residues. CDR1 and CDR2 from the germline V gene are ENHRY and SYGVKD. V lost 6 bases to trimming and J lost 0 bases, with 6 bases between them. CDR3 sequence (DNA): TGTGCCATCAGCCAGGGCTCTGGAAACACCATATATTTT. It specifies CAISQGSGNTIYF.

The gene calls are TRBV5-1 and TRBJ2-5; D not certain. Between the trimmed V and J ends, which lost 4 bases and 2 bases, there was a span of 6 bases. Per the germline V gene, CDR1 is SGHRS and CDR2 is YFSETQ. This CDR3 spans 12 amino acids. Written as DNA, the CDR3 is TGCGCCAGCAGCAGGGTACAAGAGACCCAGTACTTC. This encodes CASSRVQETQYF.

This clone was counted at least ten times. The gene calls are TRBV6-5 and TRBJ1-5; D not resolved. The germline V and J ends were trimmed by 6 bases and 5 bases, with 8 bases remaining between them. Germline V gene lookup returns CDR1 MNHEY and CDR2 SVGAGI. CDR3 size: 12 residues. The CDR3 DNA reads TGTGCCAGCAGCATGCGAGATCAGCCCCAGCATTTT. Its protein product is CASSMRDQPQHF.

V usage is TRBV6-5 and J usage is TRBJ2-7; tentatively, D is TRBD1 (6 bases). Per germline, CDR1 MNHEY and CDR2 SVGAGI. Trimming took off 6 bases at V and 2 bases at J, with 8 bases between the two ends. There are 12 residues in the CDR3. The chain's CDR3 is CASSRTAYEQYF. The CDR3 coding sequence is TGTGCCAGCAGCCGGACAGCCTACGAGCAGTACTTC.

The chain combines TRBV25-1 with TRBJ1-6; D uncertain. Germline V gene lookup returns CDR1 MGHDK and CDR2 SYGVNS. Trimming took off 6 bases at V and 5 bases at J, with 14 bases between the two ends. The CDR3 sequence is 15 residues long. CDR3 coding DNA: TGTGCCAGCAGGGCAGACTCTGGGGATAATTCACCCCTCCACTTT. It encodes CASRADSGDNSPLHF.